Listed here are 14 T cell receptor beta chains from one sample, sequenced in a study of technical replicates of blood from a handful of donors. Here immunoSEQ multiplex PCR was the method, and the copy in TCRdb shows in-frame clones only, minus some. This sample has around 97,000 clones, with about 95% found just once. Sequenced material: T cells isolated from PBMCs. The origin of the receptors is a human donor in good health.

The chain employs TRBV5-8 and TRBJ2-1; 11 bases agree with TRBD2. Trimming removed 4 bases from V and 6 bases from J; junction bases left unmatched: 3. Germline CDR1 is SGHTS and CDR2 is YDEGEE. The CDR3 extends over 14 amino acids. In DNA, the CDR3 is TGTGCCAGCAGCAATGGACTAGCGGGCAATGAGCAGTTCTTC. Protein sequence: CASSNGLAGNEQFF.

The chain employs TRBV6-5 and TRBJ1-4; D is uncertain. This CDR3 comprises 15 residues. V lost 5 bases and J 3 bases, leaving 13 bases between the germline ends. Germline CDR1 MNHEY, CDR2 SVGAGI. In DNA, the CDR3 is TGTGCCAGCAGTCCTATGGTAGTTTCTAATGAAAAACTGTTTTTT. Its protein is CASSPMVVSNEKLFF.

The chain is built from TRBV4-2 and TRBJ1-3; D is uncertain. This CDR3 is built from 12 residues. From germline, CDR1 is LGHNA and CDR2 YNFKEQ. V lost 4 bases and J 3 bases, leaving 4 bases between the germline ends. The CDR3 DNA follows: TGTGCCAGCAGCCTGAGTGGAAACACCATATATTTT. It yields the protein CASSLSGNTIYF.

This clone was recorded only once. The V call is TRBV6-1, the J call TRBJ2-1, with D uncertain. The V gene's germline CDR1 is MNHNS and CDR2 SASEGT. V was shortened by 10 bases and J by 3 bases, with 13 bases between the two germline ends. The CDR3 is made up of 13 amino acids. CDR3 sequence (DNA): TGTGCCACCTCTAGTGAGGTCTACAATGAGCAGTTCTTC. This sequence encodes CATSSEVYNEQFF.

The J gene is TRBJ2-3, the V gene TRBV30, with TRBD2 identical over 7 bases. The trim removed 1 base at V and 0 bases at J, leaving 1 base unmatched. Germline V gene sequence: CDR1 GTSNPN, CDR2 SVGIG (reference sequence). This CDR3 region has 14 residues. CDR3 DNA: TGTGCCTGGAGTGGGGGAGGGAGCACAGATACGCAGTATTTT. This sequence encodes CAWSGGGSTDTQYF.

The chain carries TRBV25-1 and TRBJ1-2; D may be TRBD1 (6 bases). Germline CDR1 MGHDK, CDR2 SYGVNS. The length of the CDR3 is 13 residues. The V and J ends lost 3 bases and 4 bases respectively, with 9 bases between them. The CDR3 loop is CASSDLDSYGYTF. Here the CDR3 DNA reads TGTGCCAGCAGTGATTTGGACAGCTATGGCTACACCTTC.

The rearrangement links TRBV7-3 to TRBJ2-1; 7 bases map to TRBD2. This CDR3 contains 11 residues. The germline V gene has CDR1 SGHTA and CDR2 FQGTGA. J was trimmed by 10 bases and V by 5 bases; bases with no gene match: 2. As DNA, the CDR3 is TGTGCCAGCAGCGTCGGGGGGGAGCAGTTCTTC. This translates into CASSVGGEQFF.

The rearrangement links TRBV11-2 to TRBJ1-3; 10 nucleotides line up with TRBD1. V was pared by 5 bases and J by 8 bases, with 15 bases of the junction left unmatched. Germline assignment: CDR1 SGHAT and CDR2 FQNNGV. The CDR3 covers 17 residues. The CDR3 region has the DNA TGTGCCAGCAGCCCACAACGAGGAGGGACAGGGGTATACACCATATATTTT. It encodes CASSPQRGGTGVYTIYF.

DNA of the CDR3: TGTGCCAGCAGCTTAGCGGGACTCAAAAACATTCAGTACTTC. Translation gives CASSLAGLKNIQYF. The chain uses TRBV11-2 and TRBJ2-4; TRBD2 is a possible D gene (6 bases). CDR1 and CDR2 from the germline V gene are SGHAT and FQNNGV. The V end lost 1 base, the J end lost 3 bases, and 7 bases lay between the germline ends. This CDR3 is 14 amino acids long.

The rearrangement joins TRBV19 to TRBJ1-4; D may be TRBD1 (5 bases). The CDR3 is 15 amino acids. The V gene's germline CDR1 is LNHDA and CDR2 SQIVND (reference sequence). The V gene lost 1 base and the J gene lost 5 bases, with 11 bases spanning the gap. The CDR3 bases are TGTGCCAGTAGTATAGGGTCGTCAGGGAATGAAAAACTGTTTTTT. Protein sequence: CASSIGSSGNEKLFF.

This rearrangement joins TRBV6-5 to TRBJ1-3, with 8 positions matching TRBD1. Unmatched junction bases numbered 6, after V lost 6 bases and J lost 2 bases. The CDR3 consists of 15 residues. The germline gives CDR1 MNHEY, CDR2 SVGAGI. The CDR3 sequence: CASSLDRGPGNTIYF. The CDR3 nucleotides read TGTGCCAGCAGCCTTGACAGGGGCCCTGGAAACACCATATATTTT.

This rearrangement joins TRBV4-1 to TRBJ2-7; 9 bases fit TRBD2. Germline CDR1 MGHRA, CDR2 YSYEKL. J was trimmed by 2 bases and V by 2 bases; bases with no gene match: 1. The CDR3 runs 14 residues. CDR3 residues: CASSQLAGTYEQYF. The CDR3 DNA follows: TGCGCCAGCAGCCAACTAGCGGGAACCTACGAGCAGTACTTC.

This clone was seen only once. The chain couples TRBV6-1 to TRBJ1-5, with D maybe TRBD1 (5 bases). The CDR3 extends over 15 amino acids. Trimming pared 5 bases from V and 0 bases from J, leaving 11 bases between. Germline loops: CDR1 MNHNS, CDR2 SASEGT. The CDR3 nucleotides read TGTGCCAGCAGTTTGCAGGGCTCTAGCAATCAGCCCCAGCATTTT. Translation: CASSLQGSSNQPQHF.

This clone was seen a single time. J is TRBJ2-1 and V is TRBV4-1, with 7 bases fitting TRBD2. The CDR3 totals 16 residues. CDR1 and CDR2 from the germline V gene are MGHRA and YSYEKL. V shed 4 bases and J 5 bases; nucleotides not matched to a gene: 11. The CDR3 sequence: CASSRLAGVSHNEQFF. CDR3 coding DNA: TGCGCCAGCAGCCGTTTAGCGGGCGTCTCTCACAATGAGCAGTTCTTC.